This TCR beta chain came from a study of blood T cell repertoires in COVID-19. In the study overall: T cells, B-cell-depleted T cells, or PBMCs supplied cDNA or gDNA.

TCRdb's table, derived via immunoSEQ multiplex PCR, lists solely in-frame clones and lacks some. Of around 150,000 clones listed, roughly 84% were seen once; the top ten hold 8.5% to 9%. V was pared by 3 bases and J by 3 bases, with 6 bases of the junction left unmatched. Germline V gene sequence: CDR1 SGHNT, CDR2 YYREEE (reference sequence). CDR3 length equals 16 residues. The chain couples TRBV5-4 to TRBJ1-1; 12 nucleotides match TRBD1. Sequenced: peripheral blood. The clonotype originates from a man in his thirties or forties with COVID-19, enrolled during active disease. The CDR3 protein is CASSWGQGAGDTEAFF. DNA for the CDR3: TGTGCCAGCAGCTGGGGACAGGGGGCAGGGGACACTGAAGCTTTCTTT.